This T cell receptor beta chain was recorded in a study of T cell repertoires in cytomegalovirus infection. Points on this clonotype: Its antigen is as yet unknown.

TCRdb reanalysed the reads using MiXCR and keeps one entry per CDR3 protein. The sample has 680,000 or so distinct CDR3 sequences; about 30% are singletons. This TCR derives from a human donor in good health (CMV status not recorded). Some clones in this sample may be carry-over from other donors' samples. The sequencing used cultured PBMCs, collected from culture after CMV antigen stimulation.

This chain's CDR3 is CSALGAFF. The CDR3 region has the DNA TGCAGTGCCCTTGGTGCTTTCTTT. The chain carries TRBV20-1 and TRBJ1-1; D not resolved. V was trimmed by 6 bases and J by 11 bases, leaving 7 bases between them. Germline V gives CDR1 DFQATT, CDR2 SNEGSKA (reference sequence). CDR3 length: 8 amino acids.